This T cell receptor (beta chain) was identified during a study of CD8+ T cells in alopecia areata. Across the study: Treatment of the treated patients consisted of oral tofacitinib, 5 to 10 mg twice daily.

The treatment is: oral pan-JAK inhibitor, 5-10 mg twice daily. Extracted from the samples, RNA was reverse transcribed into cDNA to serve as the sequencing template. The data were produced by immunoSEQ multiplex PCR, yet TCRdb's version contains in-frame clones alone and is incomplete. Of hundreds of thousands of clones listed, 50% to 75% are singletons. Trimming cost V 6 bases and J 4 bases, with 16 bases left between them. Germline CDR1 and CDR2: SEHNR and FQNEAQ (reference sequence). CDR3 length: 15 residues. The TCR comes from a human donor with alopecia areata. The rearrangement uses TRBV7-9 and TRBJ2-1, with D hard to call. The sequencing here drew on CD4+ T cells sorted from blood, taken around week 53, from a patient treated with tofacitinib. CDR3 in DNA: TGTGCCAGCAGACCAGATGGGATCGAGTACAATGAGCAGTTCTTC. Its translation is CASRPDGIEYNEQFF.